The 22 T cell receptor beta chains presented below share a single source sample, sequenced in a study of T-cell memory formation after mild COVID-19. TCRdb recomputed calls from the 5' RACE reads with MiXCR, one row per CDR3 protein. The table includes about 45,000 distinct CDR3 sequences, less than 9.5% detected once. Sequencing was carried out using PBMCs or a T cell subset sorted from them (not recorded which). These receptor sequences come from an adult woman who had mild COVID-19 (a few samples of this study predate the infection). Cell type and time point are not known.

This clonotype has a handful of counts. The rearrangement links TRBV9 to TRBJ2-3, with 9 nucleotides matching TRBD2. Trimming cost V 0 bases and J 4 bases; bases outside gene matches: 9. CDR1 and CDR2 (germline): SGDLS, YYNGEE. The CDR3 loop spans 17 amino acids. The CDR3 DNA reads TGTGCCAGCAGCGTAGGAGGAGCGGGAGGTAGCGCAGATACGCAGTATTTT. Translated, it gives CASSVGGAGGSADTQYF.

J is TRBJ2-1 and V is TRBV2; 7 bases align to TRBD2. Trimming cost V 9 bases and J 7 bases; bases outside gene matches: 12. Germline assignment: CDR1 SNHLY and CDR2 FYNNEI. The CDR3 sequence is 14 residues long. Written as DNA, the CDR3 is TGTGCCAGTCGTTCGGGACTAAGCTTTAATGAGCAGTTCTTC. This translates into CASRSGLSFNEQFF.

Ten or more counts support this clonotype. The CDR3 DNA follows: TGCGCCAGCAGCCAAGAGGGCGGGAGGGCCGGTACGCAGTATTTT. Translation gives CASSQEGGRAGTQYF. V gene TRBV4-3 combines with J gene TRBJ2-3, with 9 positions matching TRBD2. V lost 0 bases and J lost 8; bases outside the gene matches: 6. Germline V gene sequence: CDR1 LGHNA, CDR2 YSLEER. The CDR3 consists of 15 residues.

The sample holds many counts of this clonotype. The rearrangement uses TRBV29-1 and TRBJ2-3; no clear D gene. The V end lost 6 bases, the J end lost 3 bases, and 4 bases lay between the germline ends. Germline CDR1 is SQVTM and CDR2 is ANQGSEA. The CDR3 is 10 amino acids. CDR3 residues: CSVGTDTQYF. The DNA for the CDR3 is TGCAGCGTGGGAACAGATACGCAGTATTTT.

This clonotype has a handful of counts. V usage is TRBV25-1 and J usage is TRBJ2-7; 9 positions match TRBD2. Trimming at V came to 5 bases and at J to 3 bases, leaving 5 bases not matched to a gene. The germline V gene has CDR1 MGHDK and CDR2 SYGVNS. CDR3 length equals 14 residues. The CDR3 DNA follows: TGTGCCAGCAGTCGAGCGGGGGGAATCTACGAGCAGTACTTC. It specifies CASSRAGGIYEQYF.

This sequence joins TRBV12-3 or TRBV12-4 and TRBJ1-6; D is possibly TRBD1 (5 bases). With 4 bases removed from V and 6 bases from J, the gap between germline ends came to 10 bases. CDR3 length: 14 amino acids. The CDR3 spells CASSSDGANSPLHF. The CDR3 DNA sequence: TGTGCCAGCAGTTCTGACGGGGCTAATTCACCCCTCCACTTT.

This chain uses TRBV5-1 with TRBJ2-1; D might be TRBD1 or TRBD2, each matching 7 bases. Germline V gene lookup returns CDR1 SGHRS and CDR2 YFSETQ. The CDR3 has 16 residues. Deletions cut 0 bases from V and 7 bases from J, with 17 bases between. CDR3 DNA: TGCGCCAGCAGCTTGGCACGGAAGCAGGGGGGGAATGAGCAGTTCTTC. The encoded protein is CASSLARKQGGNEQFF. Full variable domain (remainder filled in from reference TRBV5-1 and TRBJ2-1): KAGVTQTPRYLIKTRGQQVTLSCSPISGHRSVSWYQQTPGQGLQFLFEYFSETQRNKGNFPGRFSGRQFSNSRSEMNVSTLELGDSALYLCASSLARKQGGNEQFFGPGTRLTVL.

This clonotype has more than one count but fewer than ten. This sequence joins TRBV19 and TRBJ2-3, with unresolved D. The CDR3 sequence is 13 residues long. The germline V and J ends were trimmed by 6 bases and 1 base, with 8 bases remaining between them. Germline V gene sequence: CDR1 LNHDA, CDR2 SQIVND (reference sequence). The CDR3 bases are TGTGCCAGTAGGAGCCGGGGCACAGATACGCAGTATTTT. It encodes CASRSRGTDTQYF.

The chain has TRBV3-1 and TRBJ1-4; D gene ambiguous. The CDR3 loop spans 13 amino acids. Germline CDR1 is LGHDT and CDR2 is YNNKEL (reference sequence). V was trimmed by 1 base and J by 8 bases, leaving 8 bases between them. The CDR3 DNA reads TGTGCCAGCAGCCAAGGGATCAAGGAAAAACTGTTTTTT. It encodes CASSQGIKEKLFF.

In this sample, this clonotype turned up many times. V is TRBV7-9 and J is TRBJ1-6; 9 nucleotides match TRBD1. The CDR3 contains 15 residues. V dropped 5 bases and J dropped 7; count of bases not matched to a gene: 6. Germline lookup yields CDR1 SEHNR and CDR2 FQNEAQ (reference sequence). CDR3 loop: CASSPSGQGNSPLHF. The CDR3 DNA reads as TGTGCCAGCAGCCCAAGTGGACAGGGGAATTCACCCCTCCACTTT. The variable domain in full, with the rest retrieved from reference TRBV7-9 and TRBJ1-6, is DTGVSQNPRHKITKRGQNVTFRCDPISEHNRLYWYRQTLGQGPEFLTYFQNEAQLEKSRLLSDRFSAERPKGSFSTLEIQRTEQGDSAMYLCASSPSGQGNSPLHFGNGTRLTVT.

This clonotype occurred a few times. The rearrangement uses TRBV9 and TRBJ2-3; possibly TRBD2 for D (6 bases). There are 12 residues in the CDR3. Germline lookup yields CDR1 SGDLS and CDR2 YYNGEE. V was cut by 2 bases and J by 13 bases, with 14 bases left in between. CDR3 nucleotides: TGTGCCAGCAGCGTTGTTGCGGGGCATAAGTATTTT. Residues: CASSVVAGHKYF.

V gene TRBV5-1 combines with J gene TRBJ2-6; no clear D. V gave up 5 bases and J gave up 0 bases, with 9 bases separating them. CDR3 length equals 15 residues. Germline-derived CDR1 and CDR2 are SGHRS and YFSETQ. CDR3 sequence: CASRGGISGANVLTF. The CDR3 DNA follows: TGCGCCAGCAGGGGTGGGATCTCTGGGGCCAACGTCCTGACTTTC.

V usage is TRBV7-9 and J usage is TRBJ1-1; tentatively, D is TRBD1 (6 bases). Between the trimmed V and J ends, which lost 6 bases and 4 bases, there was a span of 21 bases. CDR1 SEHNR and CDR2 FQNEAQ come from the germline V gene (reference sequence). The CDR3 covers 16 residues. CDR3 protein: CASRPGTRREFTEAFF. In DNA form, the CDR3 reads TGTGCCAGCAGACCCGGGACACGAAGAGAGTTCACTGAAGCTTTCTTT.

The chain combines TRBV5-4 with TRBJ2-7, with 7 positions matching TRBD2. CDR1 and CDR2 from the germline V gene are SGHNT and YYREEE (reference sequence). Trimming removed 4 bases from V and 0 bases from J; junction bases left unmatched: 7. The length of the CDR3 is 15 residues. Here the CDR3 DNA reads TGTGCCAGCAGCGACGCGCCGGGAGGCTCCTACGAGCAGTACTTC. Its protein product is CASSDAPGGSYEQYF.

This clonotype was counted a few times. CDR3 coding DNA: TGTGCCAGCAGACGTGTGGAGGCCGGGGATACGCAGTATTTT. Amino acids: CASRRVEAGDTQYF. The chain combines TRBV6-2 or TRBV6-3 with TRBJ2-3; D perhaps matches TRBD2 (5 bases). The V gene's germline CDR1 is MNHEY and CDR2 SVGEGT. The V end was cut by 6 bases, the J end by 6 bases, with 16 bases between. This CDR3 is 14 amino acids long.

The rearrangement links TRBV20-1 to TRBJ2-5, with TRBD2 identical over 8 bases. Per the germline V gene, CDR1 is DFQATT and CDR2 is SNEGSKA (reference sequence). This CDR3 has 14 amino acids. Trimming at V came to 3 bases and at J to 5 bases, leaving 8 bases not matched to a gene. The CDR3 spells CSASGGGSGETQYF. The CDR3 coding sequence is TGCAGTGCTAGCGGCGGGGGGTCTGGGGAGACCCAGTACTTC.

This clonotype occurred many times. V gene TRBV30 combines with J gene TRBJ2-3; D gene ambiguous. The CDR3 length is 12 residues. Germline CDR1 reads GTSNPN; CDR2 reads SVGIG (reference sequence). Trimming took off 0 bases at V and 4 bases at J, with 5 bases between the two ends. CDR3: CAWSVTADTQYF. The CDR3 nucleotides are TGTGCCTGGAGTGTAACGGCAGATACGCAGTATTTT.

The rearrangement uses TRBV20-1 and TRBJ2-7; D is unclear. Trimming took 0 bases from V and 1 from J, leaving 13 bases between them. Germline V gene data show CDR1 as DFQATT and CDR2 as SNEGSKA (reference sequence). The CDR3 contains 15 residues. The CDR3 bases are TGCAGTGCTAGAGATGAGGCCAGGCCGTCCTACGAGCAGTACTTC. Protein: CSARDEARPSYEQYF.

J is TRBJ2-7 and V is TRBV5-1; 8 positions match TRBD1. The CDR3 length is 12 residues. Germline CDR1 and CDR2: SGHRS and YFSETQ. J lost 6 bases, V lost 1 base, and 0 bases had no gene match. As DNA, the CDR3 is TGCGCCAGCAGCTTGACAGGGGGCGAGCAGTACTTC. This codes for CASSLTGGEQYF.

The chain links TRBV19 to TRBJ1-1, with TRBD1 as a possible D gene (5 bases). This CDR3 region has 14 residues. In germline, CDR1 is LNHDA, CDR2 SQIVND (reference sequence). The V end was cut by 1 base, the J end by 4 bases, with 10 bases between. Here the CDR3 DNA reads TGTGCCAGTAGTATAGGGGGCGCCGGCACTGAAGCTTTCTTT. The encoded protein is CASSIGGAGTEAFF.

J is TRBJ1-2 and V is TRBV7-2, with a weak D call TRBD1 (6 bases). The CDR3 runs 14 residues. Germline lookup yields CDR1 SGHTA and CDR2 FQGNSA. V was clipped by 5 bases and J by 4 bases, with 14 bases between them. DNA of the CDR3: TGTGCCAGCAGCGTACAGGGTACGGGCTATGGCTACACCTTC. Translating gives CASSVQGTGYGYTF.

This clonotype was seen only a few times. The V gene is TRBV4-1, the J gene TRBJ2-3; 9 bases map to TRBD2. With V trimmed by 1 base and J by 5 bases, 10 bases remained unmatched. CDR3 length equals 17 residues. CDR1 and CDR2 from the germline V gene are MGHRA and YSYEKL. The CDR3 coding sequence is TGCGCCAGCAGCCAAGGCTTGGGCGGGGGGGCAGGAGATACGCAGTATTTT. Amino acids: CASSQGLGGGAGDTQYF.